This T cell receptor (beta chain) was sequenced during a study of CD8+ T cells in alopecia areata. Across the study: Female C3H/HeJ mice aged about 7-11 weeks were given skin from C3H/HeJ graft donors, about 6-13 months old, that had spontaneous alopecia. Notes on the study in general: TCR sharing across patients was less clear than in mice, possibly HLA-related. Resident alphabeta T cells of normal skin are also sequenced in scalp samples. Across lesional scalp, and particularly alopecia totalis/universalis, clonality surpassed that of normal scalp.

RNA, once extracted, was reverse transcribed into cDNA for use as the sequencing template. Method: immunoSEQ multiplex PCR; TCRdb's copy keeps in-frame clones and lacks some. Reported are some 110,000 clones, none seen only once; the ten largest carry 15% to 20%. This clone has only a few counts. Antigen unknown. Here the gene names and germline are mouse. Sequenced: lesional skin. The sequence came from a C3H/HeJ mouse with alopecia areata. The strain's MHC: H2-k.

The part of the CDR3 DNA that was read is TGTGCCAGCAGCATCCGGGACAGGGAGGACACCGGG. It specifies CASSIRDREDTG. From start to end, the CDR3 is CASSIRDREDTGQLYF. The V call is TRBV13-3, the J call TRBJ2-2, with 9 bases matching TRBD1. The CDR3 goes on 4 residues after the read ends, and that part is filled in from the germline J gene. This CDR3 region has 16 residues. Unmatched junction bases numbered 8, after V lost 5 bases and J lost 3 bases. CDR1 is NNHDY, CDR2 SYVADS, per germline.